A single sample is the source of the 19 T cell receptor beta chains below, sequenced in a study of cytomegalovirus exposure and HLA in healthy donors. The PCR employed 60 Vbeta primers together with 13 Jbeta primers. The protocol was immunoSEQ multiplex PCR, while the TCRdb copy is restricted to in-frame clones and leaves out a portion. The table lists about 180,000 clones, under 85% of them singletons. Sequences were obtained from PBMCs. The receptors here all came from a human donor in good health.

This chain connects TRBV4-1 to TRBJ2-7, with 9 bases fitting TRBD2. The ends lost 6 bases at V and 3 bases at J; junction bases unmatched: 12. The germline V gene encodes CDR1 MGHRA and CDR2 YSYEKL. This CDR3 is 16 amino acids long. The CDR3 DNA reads TGCGCCAGCAGAAACCCAGTGGCGGGGGGGCACTACGAGCAGTACTTC. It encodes CASRNPVAGGHYEQYF.

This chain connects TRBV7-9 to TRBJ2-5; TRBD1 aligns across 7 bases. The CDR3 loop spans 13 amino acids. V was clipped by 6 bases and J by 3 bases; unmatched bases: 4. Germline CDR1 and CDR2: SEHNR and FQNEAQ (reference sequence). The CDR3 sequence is CASRRQGKETQYF. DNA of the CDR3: TGTGCCAGCAGGCGACAGGGCAAAGAGACCCAGTACTTC.

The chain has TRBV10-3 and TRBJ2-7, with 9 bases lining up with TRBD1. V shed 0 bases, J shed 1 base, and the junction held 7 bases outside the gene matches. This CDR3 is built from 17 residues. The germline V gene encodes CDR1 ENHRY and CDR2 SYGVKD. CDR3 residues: CAISESKMGQGSYEQYF. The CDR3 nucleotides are TGTGCCATCAGTGAGTCGAAGATGGGACAGGGTTCCTACGAGCAGTACTTC.

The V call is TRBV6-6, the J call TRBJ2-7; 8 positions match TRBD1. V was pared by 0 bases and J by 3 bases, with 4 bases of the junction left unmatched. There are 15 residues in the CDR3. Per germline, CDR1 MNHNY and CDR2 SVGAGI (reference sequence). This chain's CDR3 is CASSYSIGQGYEQYF. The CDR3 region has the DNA TGTGCCAGCAGTTACTCGATAGGACAGGGCTACGAGCAGTACTTC.

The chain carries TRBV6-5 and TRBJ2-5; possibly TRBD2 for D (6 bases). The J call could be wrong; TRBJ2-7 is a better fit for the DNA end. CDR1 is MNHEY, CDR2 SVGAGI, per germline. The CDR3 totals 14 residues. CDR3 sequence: CASSLTGTGYEQYF. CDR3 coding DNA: TGTGCCAGCAGTCTCACCGGGACTGGTTACGAGCAGTACTTC.

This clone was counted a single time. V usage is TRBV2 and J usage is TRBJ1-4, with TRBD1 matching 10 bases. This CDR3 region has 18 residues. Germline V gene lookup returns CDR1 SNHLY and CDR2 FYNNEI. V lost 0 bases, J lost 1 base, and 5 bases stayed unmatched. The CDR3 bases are TGTGCCAGCAGTGAAGCGACAGGGGGCGCGCAAACTAATGAAAAACTGTTTTTT. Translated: CASSEATGGAQTNEKLFF. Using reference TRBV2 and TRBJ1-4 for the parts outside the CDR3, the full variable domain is EPEVTQTPSHQVTQMGQEVILRCVPISNHLYFYWYRQILGQKVEFLVSFYNNEISEKSEIFDDQFSVERPDGSNFTLKIRSTKLEDSAMYFCASSEATGGAQTNEKLFFGSGTQLSVL.

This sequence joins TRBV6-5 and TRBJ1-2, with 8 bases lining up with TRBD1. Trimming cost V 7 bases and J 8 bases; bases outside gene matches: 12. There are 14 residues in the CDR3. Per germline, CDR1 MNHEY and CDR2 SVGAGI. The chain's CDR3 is CASTPTGEIGGYTF. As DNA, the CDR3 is TGTGCCAGCACCCCGACAGGGGAGATCGGCGGCTACACCTTC.

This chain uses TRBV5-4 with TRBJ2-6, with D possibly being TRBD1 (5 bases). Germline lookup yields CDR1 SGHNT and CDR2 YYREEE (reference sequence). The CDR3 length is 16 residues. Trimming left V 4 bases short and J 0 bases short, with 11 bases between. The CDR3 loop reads CASSPRQSSGANVLTF. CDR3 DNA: TGTGCCAGCAGCCCACGACAGAGCTCTGGGGCCAACGTCCTGACTTTC. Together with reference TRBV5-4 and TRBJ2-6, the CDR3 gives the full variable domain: ETGVTQSPTHLIKTRGQQVTLRCSSQSGHNTVSWYQQALGQGPQFIFQYYREEENGRGNFPPRFSGLQFPNYSSELNVNALELDDSALYLCASSPRQSSGANVLTFGAGSRLTVL.

The DNA of the CDR3 is TGTGCCAGTATCCAGGACAGGGGGTTGAACACTGAAGCTTTCTTT. Translation: CASIQDRGLNTEAFF. The chain combines TRBV19 with TRBJ1-1; 10 positions match TRBD1. Germline lookup yields CDR1 LNHDA and CDR2 SQIVND (reference sequence). CDR3 length: 15 amino acids. The junction had 5 bases not matched to a gene; V was cut back by 7 bases and J by 0 bases. The full variable domain, rest sourced from reference TRBV19 and TRBJ1-1, is DGGITQSPKYLFRKEGQNVTLSCEQNLNHDAMYWYRQDPGQGLRLIYYSQIVNDFQKGDIAEGYSVSREKKESFPLTVTSAQKNPTAFYLCASIQDRGLNTEAFFGQGTRLTVV.

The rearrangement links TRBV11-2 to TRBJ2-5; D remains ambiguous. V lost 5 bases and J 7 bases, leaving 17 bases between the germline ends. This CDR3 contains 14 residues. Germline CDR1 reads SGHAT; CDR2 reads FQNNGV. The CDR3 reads CASSIDPAHGTQYF. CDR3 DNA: TGTGCCAGCAGCATCGATCCCGCCCACGGGACCCAGTACTTC.

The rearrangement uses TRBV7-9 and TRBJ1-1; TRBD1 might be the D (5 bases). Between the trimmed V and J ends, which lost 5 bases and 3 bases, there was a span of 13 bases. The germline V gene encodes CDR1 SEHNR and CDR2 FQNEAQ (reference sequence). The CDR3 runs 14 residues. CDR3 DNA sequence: TGTGCCAGCAGCCCAACAGGACGCTACACTGAAGCTTTCTTT. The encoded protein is CASSPTGRYTEAFF.

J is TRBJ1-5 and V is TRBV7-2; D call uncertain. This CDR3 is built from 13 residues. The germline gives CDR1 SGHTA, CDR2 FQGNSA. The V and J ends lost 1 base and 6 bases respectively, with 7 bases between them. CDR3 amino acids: CASSLEGGQPQHF. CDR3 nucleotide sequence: TGTGCCAGCAGCTTAGAAGGAGGTCAGCCCCAGCATTTT.

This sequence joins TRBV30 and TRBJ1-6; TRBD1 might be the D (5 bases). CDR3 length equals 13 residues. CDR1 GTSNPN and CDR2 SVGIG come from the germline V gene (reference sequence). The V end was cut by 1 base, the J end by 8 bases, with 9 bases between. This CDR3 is CAWSDGRDSPLHF. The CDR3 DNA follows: TGTGCCTGGAGTGACGGCAGGGATTCACCCCTCCACTTT.

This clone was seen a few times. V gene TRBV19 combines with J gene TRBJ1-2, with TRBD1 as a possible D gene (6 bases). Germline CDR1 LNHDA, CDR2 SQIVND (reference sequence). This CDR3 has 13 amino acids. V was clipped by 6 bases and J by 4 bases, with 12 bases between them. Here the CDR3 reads CASSRGATYGYTF. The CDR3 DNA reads TGTGCCAGTAGCCGGGGGGCGACCTATGGCTACACCTTC. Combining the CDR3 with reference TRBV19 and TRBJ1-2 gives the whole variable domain DGGITQSPKYLFRKEGQNVTLSCEQNLNHDAMYWYRQDPGQGLRLIYYSQIVNDFQKGDIAEGYSVSREKKESFPLTVTSAQKNPTAFYLCASSRGATYGYTFGSGTRLTVV.

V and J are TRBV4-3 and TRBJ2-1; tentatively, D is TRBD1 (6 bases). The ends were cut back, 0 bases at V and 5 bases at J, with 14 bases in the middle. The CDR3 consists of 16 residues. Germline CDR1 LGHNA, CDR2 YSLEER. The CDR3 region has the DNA TGCGCCAGCAGCCAAGATTTCAGCGACAGGCACAATGAGCAGTTCTTC. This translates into CASSQDFSDRHNEQFF.

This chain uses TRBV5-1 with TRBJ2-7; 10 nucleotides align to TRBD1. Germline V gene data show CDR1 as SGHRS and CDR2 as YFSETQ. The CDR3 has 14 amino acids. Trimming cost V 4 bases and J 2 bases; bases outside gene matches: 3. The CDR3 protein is CASSQGQGPYEQYF. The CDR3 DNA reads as TGCGCCAGCAGCCAGGGACAGGGGCCCTACGAGCAGTACTTC.

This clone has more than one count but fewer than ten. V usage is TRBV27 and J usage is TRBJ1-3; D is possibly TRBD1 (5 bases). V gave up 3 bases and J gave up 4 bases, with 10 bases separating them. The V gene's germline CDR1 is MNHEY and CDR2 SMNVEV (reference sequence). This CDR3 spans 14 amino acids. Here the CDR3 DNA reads TGTGCCAGCAGTTTCAAGGGGCAAGGAAACACCATATATTTT. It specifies CASSFKGQGNTIYF.

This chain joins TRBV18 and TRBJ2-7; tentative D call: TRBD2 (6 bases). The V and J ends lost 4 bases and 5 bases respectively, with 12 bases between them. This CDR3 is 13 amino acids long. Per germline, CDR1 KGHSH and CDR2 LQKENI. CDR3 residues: CASSRRDPDEQYF. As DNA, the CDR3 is TGTGCCAGCTCACGGAGGGACCCCGACGAGCAGTACTTC.

CDR3 in DNA: TGTGCCAGCTCACCCGAGGGGACCCAGTACTTC. This gives the protein CASSPEGTQYF. V is TRBV18 and J is TRBJ2-5; TRBD2 is a possible D gene (5 bases). Trimming took off 3 bases at V and 7 bases at J, with 6 bases between the two ends. There are 11 residues in the CDR3. The germline gives CDR1 KGHSH, CDR2 LQKENI. The full variable domain, rest sourced from reference TRBV18 and TRBJ2-5, is NAGVMQNPRHLVRRRGQEARLRCSPMKGHSHVYWYRQLPEEGLKFMVYLQKENIIDESGMPKERFSAEFPKEGPSILRIQQVVRGDSAAYFCASSPEGTQYFGPGTRLLVL.